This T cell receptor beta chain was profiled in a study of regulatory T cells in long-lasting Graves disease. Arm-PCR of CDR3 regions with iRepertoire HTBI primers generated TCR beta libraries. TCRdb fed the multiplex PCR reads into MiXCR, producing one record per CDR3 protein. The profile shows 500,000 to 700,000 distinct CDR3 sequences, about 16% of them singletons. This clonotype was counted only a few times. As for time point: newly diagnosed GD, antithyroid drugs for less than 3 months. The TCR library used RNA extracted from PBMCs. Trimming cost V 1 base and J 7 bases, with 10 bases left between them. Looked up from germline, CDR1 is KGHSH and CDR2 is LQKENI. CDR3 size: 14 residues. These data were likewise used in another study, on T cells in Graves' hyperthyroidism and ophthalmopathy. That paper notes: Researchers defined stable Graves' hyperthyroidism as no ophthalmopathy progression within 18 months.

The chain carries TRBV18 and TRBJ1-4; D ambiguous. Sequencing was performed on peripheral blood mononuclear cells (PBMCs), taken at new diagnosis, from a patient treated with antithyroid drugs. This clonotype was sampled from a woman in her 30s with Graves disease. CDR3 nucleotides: TGTGCCAGCTCACCACTCCCGGCGGGTGAAAAACTGTTTTTT. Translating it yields CASSPLPAGEKLFF.